This T cell receptor beta chain was profiled in a study of cytomegalovirus exposure and HLA in healthy donors. Primers included in the PCR were 60 Vbeta and 13 Jbeta primers. Measured with immunoSEQ multiplex PCR; TCRdb has only the in-frame clones, and not every one. Of roughly 200,000 clones in the sample, 82% are singletons; the top ten hold approximately 0.51%. Germline CDR1 is SGDLS and CDR2 is YYNGEE. The V gene lost 0 bases and the J gene lost 4 bases, with 8 bases spanning the gap. The CDR3 is 13 amino acids. V usage is TRBV9 and J usage is TRBJ2-7; D possibly corresponds to TRBD2 (5 bases). Material: PBMCs. The sequence came from a woman aged 50 to 65 in good health and CMV-seronegative. The CDR3 DNA reads as TGTGCCAGCAGCGTAGCCGGGAAATACGAGCAGTACTTC. This sequence encodes CASSVAGKYEQYF.